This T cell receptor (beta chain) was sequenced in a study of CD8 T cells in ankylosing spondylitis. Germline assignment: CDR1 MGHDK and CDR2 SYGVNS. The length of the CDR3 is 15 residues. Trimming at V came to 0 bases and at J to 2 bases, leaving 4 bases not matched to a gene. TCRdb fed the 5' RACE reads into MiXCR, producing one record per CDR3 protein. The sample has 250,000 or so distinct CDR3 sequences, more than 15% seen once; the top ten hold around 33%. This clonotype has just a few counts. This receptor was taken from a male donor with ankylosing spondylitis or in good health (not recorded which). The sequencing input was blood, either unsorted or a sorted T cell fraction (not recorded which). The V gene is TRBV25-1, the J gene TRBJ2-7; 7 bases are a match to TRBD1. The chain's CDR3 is CASSEYRDRPYEQYF. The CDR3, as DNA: TGTGCCAGCAGTGAATATCGGGACAGACCCTACGAGCAGTACTTC.